This note documents a single T cell receptor (beta chain) sequence. Its antigen is still unknown. The entry originates in a study of shared clonotypes between healthy human individuals. Findings and caveats of the study: The sharing of about 5% of naive CD4 clonotypes was seen across a handful of donors.

CD4+ cells yielded CD45RA+ naive and CD45RA-negative memory subsets. Deep-level settings were used for running the assay. The method was immunoSEQ multiplex PCR; TCRdb's version includes in-frame clones alone and lacks a portion of them. The data show about 1.4 million clones, over 95% seen once. Germline V gene data show CDR1 as SGHRS and CDR2 as YFSETQ. J was trimmed by 0 bases and V by 4 bases; bases with no gene match: 15. This CDR3 has 18 residues. The sequence was obtained from a man younger than 40 in good health. This chain uses TRBV5-1 with TRBJ2-7; 8 nucleotides line up with TRBD2. What was sequenced was naive CD4+ T cells sorted from blood. Subset specified: CD45RA+ positively selected. The CDR3 protein is CASSMRAGERGLSYEQYF. CDR3 coding DNA: TGCGCCAGCAGCATGCGAGCGGGAGAACGCGGGCTCTCCTACGAGCAGTACTTC.